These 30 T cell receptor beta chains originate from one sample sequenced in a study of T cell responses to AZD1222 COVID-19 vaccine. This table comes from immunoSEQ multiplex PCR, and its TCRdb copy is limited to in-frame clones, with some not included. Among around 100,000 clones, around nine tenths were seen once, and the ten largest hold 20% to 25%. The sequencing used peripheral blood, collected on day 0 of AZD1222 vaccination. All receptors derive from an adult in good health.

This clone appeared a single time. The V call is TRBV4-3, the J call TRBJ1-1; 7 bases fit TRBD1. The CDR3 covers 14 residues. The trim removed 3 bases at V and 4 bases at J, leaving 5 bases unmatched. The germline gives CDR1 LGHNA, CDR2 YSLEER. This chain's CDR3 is CASSHTTGTTEAFF. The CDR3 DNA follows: TGCGCCAGCAGCCACACGACAGGGACCACTGAAGCTTTCTTT.

This CDR3 reads CSVRDRKNIQYF. The CDR3, as DNA: TGCAGCGTAAGGGACAGAAAAAACATTCAGTACTTC. V usage is TRBV29-1 and J usage is TRBJ2-4, with 7 bases fitting TRBD1. Germline assignment: CDR1 SQVTM and CDR2 ANQGSEA. With V trimmed by 6 bases and J by 4 bases, 3 bases remained unmatched. The CDR3 is made up of 12 amino acids.

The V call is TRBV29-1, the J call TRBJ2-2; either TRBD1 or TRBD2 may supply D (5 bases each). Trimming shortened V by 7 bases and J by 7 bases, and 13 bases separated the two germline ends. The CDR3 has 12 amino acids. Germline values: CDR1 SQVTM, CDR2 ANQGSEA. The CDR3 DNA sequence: TGCAGCGGGGGACCTACGAGCGGGGAGCTGTTTTTT. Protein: CSGGPTSGELFF.

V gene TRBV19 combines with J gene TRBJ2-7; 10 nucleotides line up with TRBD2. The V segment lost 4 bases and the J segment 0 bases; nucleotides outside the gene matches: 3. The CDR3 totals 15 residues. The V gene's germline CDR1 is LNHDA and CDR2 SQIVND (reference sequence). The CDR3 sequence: CASSSLAGASYEQYF. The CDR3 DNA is TGTGCCAGTAGTAGCCTAGCGGGGGCCTCCTACGAGCAGTACTTC. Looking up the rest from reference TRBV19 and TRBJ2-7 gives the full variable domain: DGGITQSPKYLFRKEGQNVTLSCEQNLNHDAMYWYRQDPGQGLRLIYYSQIVNDFQKGDIAEGYSVSREKKESFPLTVTSAQKNPTAFYLCASSSLAGASYEQYFGPGTRLTVT.

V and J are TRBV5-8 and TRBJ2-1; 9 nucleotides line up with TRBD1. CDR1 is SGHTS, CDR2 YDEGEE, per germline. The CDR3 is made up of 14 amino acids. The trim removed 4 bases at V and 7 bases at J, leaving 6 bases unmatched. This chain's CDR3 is CASSPRDRVNEQFF. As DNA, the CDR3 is TGTGCCAGCAGCCCGAGGGACAGGGTGAATGAGCAGTTCTTC.

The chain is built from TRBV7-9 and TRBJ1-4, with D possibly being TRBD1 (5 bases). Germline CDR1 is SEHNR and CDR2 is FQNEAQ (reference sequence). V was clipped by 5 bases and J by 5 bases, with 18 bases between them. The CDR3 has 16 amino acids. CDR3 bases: TGTGCCAGCAGCCCATCAGCACGGAGGGGAAATGAAAAACTGTTTTTT. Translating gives CASSPSARRGNEKLFF.

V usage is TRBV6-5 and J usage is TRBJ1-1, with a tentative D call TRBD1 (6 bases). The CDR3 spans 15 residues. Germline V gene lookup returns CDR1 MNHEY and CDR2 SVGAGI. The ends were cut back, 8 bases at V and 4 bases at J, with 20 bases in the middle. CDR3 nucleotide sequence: TGTGCCAGCTTAGAATCTTTTGTAGGGGGCACTGAAGCTTTCTTT. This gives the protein CASLESFVGGTEAFF.

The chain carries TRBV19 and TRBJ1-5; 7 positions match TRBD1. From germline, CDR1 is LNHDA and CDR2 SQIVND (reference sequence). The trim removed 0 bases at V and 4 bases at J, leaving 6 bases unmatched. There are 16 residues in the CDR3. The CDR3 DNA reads TGTGCCAGTAGTATAGAGAGGGGGCGGGGGAATCAGCCCCAGCATTTT. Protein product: CASSIERGRGNQPQHF.

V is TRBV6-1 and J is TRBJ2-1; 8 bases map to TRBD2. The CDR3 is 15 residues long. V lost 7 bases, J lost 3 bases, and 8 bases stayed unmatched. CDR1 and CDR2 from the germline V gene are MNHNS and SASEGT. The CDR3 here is CASTLPRGGYNEQFF. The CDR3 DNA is TGTGCCAGCACCCTTCCCCGGGGGGGCTACAATGAGCAGTTCTTC.

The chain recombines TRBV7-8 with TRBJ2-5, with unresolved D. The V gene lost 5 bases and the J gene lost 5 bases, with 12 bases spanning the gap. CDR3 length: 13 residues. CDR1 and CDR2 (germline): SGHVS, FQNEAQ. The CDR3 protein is CASSPPADETQYF. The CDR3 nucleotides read TGTGCCAGCAGCCCGCCGGCTGACGAGACCCAGTACTTC.

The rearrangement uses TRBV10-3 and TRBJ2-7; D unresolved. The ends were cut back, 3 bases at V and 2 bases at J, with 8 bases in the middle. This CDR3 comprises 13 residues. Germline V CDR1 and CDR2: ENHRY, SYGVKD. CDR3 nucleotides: TGTGCCATCAGTGAATATGGACCCTACGAGCAGTACTTC. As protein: CAISEYGPYEQYF.

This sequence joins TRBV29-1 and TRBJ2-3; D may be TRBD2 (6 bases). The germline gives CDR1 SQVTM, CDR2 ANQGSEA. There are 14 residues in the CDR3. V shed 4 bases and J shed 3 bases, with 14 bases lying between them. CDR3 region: CSVVGPRGTDTQYF. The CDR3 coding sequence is TGCAGCGTTGTCGGGCCCCGGGGGACAGATACGCAGTATTTT.

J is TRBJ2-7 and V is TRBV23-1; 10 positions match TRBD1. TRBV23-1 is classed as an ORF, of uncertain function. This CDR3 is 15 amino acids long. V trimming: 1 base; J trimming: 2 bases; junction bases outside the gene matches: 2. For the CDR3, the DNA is TGCGCCAGCAGTCAATGGGACAGGGGAGCCTACGAGCAGTACTTC. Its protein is CASSQWDRGAYEQYF.

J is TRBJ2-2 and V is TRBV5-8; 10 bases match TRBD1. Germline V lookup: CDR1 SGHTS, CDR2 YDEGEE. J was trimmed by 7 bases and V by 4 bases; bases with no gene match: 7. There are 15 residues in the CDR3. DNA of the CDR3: TGTGCCAGCAGCCGGACAGGGGGTCCGGACGGGGAGCTGTTTTTT. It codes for CASSRTGGPDGELFF.

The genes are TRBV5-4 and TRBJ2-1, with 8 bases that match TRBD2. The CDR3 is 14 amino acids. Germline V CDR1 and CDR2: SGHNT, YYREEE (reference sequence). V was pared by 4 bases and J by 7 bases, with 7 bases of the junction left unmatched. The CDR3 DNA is TGTGCCAGCAGCGCAGGACTAGCAGCAAATGAGCAGTTCTTC. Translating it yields CASSAGLAANEQFF.

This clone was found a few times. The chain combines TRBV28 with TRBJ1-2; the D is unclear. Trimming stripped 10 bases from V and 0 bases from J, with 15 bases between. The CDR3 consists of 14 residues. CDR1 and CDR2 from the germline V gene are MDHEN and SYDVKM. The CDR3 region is CATDTLGANYGYTF. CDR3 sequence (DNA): TGTGCCACCGATACGCTCGGGGCTAACTATGGCTACACCTTC.

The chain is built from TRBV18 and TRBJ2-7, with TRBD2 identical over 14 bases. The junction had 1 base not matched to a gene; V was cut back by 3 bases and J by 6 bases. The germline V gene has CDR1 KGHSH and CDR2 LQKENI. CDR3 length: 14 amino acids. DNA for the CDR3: TGTGCCAGCTCACCGACTAGCGGGAGGGTCGAGCAGTACTTC. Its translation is CASSPTSGRVEQYF.

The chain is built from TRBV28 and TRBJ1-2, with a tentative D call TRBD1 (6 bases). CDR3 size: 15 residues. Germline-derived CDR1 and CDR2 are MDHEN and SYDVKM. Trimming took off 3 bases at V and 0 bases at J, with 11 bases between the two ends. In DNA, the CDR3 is TGTGCCAGCAGTTTGGGACAAACATCTAACTATGGCTACACCTTC. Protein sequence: CASSLGQTSNYGYTF.

CDR3 loop: CASSFAATEAFF. The CDR3, as DNA: TGTGCCAGCAGTTTCGCAGCCACTGAAGCTTTCTTT. The chain joins TRBV12-3 or TRBV12-4 to TRBJ1-1; D is ambiguous. Deletions cut 3 bases from V and 4 bases from J, with 6 bases between. The CDR3 contains 12 residues.

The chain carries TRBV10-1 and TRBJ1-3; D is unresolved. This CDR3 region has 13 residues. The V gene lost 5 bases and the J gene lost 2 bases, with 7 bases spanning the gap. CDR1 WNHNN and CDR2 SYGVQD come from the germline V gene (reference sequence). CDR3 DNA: TGCGCCAGCAGTATGACGGCTGGAAACACCATATATTTT. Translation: CASSMTAGNTIYF.

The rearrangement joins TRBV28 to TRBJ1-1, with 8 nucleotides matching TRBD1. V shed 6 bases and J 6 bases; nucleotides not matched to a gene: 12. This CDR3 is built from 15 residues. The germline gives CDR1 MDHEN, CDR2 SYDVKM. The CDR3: CASSRGAGGGSEAFF. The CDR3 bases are TGTGCCAGCAGCCGGGGAGCAGGGGGCGGCTCTGAAGCTTTCTTT.

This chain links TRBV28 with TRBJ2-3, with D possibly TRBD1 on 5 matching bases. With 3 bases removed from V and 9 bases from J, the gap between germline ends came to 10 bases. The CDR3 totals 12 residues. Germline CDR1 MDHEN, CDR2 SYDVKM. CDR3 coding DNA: TGTGCCAGCAGTTTGGACATGAAGACGCAGTATTTT. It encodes CASSLDMKTQYF.

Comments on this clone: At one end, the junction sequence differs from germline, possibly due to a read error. The CDR3 sequence: CSAEDTGYEQYF. For the CDR3, the DNA is TGCAGCGCTGAAGACACAGGATACGAGCAGTACTTC. The rearrangement links TRBV29-1 to TRBJ2-7; possibly TRBD1 for D (5 bases). The length of the CDR3 is 12 residues. CDR1 and CDR2 from the germline V gene are SQVTM and ANQGSEA.

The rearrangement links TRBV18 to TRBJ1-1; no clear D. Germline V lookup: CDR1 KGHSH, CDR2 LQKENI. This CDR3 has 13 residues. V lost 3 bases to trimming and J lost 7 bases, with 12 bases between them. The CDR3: CASSPGRGREAFF. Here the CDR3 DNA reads TGTGCCAGCTCACCTGGAAGAGGGCGTGAAGCTTTCTTT.

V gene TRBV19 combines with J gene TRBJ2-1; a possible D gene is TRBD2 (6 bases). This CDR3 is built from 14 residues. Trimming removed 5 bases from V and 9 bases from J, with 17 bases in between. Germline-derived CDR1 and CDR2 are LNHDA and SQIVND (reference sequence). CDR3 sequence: CASSESGSRGEQFF. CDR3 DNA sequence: TGTGCCAGTAGTGAGTCCGGGAGTCGGGGTGAGCAGTTCTTC.

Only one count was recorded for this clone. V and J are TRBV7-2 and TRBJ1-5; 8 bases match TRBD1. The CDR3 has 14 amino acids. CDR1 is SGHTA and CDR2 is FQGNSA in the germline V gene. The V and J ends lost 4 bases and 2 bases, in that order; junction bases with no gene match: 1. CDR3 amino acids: CASSSTGGNQPQHF. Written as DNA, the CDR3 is TGTGCCAGCAGCTCGACAGGGGGCAATCAGCCCCAGCATTTT.

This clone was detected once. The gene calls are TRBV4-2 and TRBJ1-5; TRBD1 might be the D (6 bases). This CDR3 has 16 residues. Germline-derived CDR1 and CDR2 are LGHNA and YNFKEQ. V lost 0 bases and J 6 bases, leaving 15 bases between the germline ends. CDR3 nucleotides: TGTGCCAGCAGCCAAGAAGCGAGCAGGGGTTTTCAGCCCCAGCATTTT. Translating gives CASSQEASRGFQPQHF.

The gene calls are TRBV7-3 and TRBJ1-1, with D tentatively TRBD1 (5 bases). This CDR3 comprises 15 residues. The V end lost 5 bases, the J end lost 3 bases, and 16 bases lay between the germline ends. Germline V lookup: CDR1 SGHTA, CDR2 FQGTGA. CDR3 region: CASSPQGAGDTEAFF. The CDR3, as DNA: TGTGCCAGCAGCCCGCAGGGCGCGGGAGACACTGAAGCTTTCTTT.

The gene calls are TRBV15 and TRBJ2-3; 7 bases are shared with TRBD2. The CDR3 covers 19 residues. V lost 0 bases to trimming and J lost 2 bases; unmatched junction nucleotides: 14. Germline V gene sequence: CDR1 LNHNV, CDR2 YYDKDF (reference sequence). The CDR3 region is CATSREVRRGGSSTDTQYF. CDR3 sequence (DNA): TGTGCCACCAGCAGAGAGGTCCGAAGGGGAGGGAGTTCCACAGATACGCAGTATTTT.

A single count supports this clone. CDR3: CASSYYLSSGANVLTF. The CDR3 bases are TGTGCCAGCAGTTACTATTTGAGCTCTGGGGCCAACGTCCTGACTTTC. The V call is TRBV6-2 or TRBV6-3, the J call TRBJ2-6; D remains unclear. The CDR3 extends over 16 amino acids. V was pared by 1 base and J by 0 bases, with 7 bases between. CDR1 MNHEY and CDR2 SVGEGT come from the germline V gene.